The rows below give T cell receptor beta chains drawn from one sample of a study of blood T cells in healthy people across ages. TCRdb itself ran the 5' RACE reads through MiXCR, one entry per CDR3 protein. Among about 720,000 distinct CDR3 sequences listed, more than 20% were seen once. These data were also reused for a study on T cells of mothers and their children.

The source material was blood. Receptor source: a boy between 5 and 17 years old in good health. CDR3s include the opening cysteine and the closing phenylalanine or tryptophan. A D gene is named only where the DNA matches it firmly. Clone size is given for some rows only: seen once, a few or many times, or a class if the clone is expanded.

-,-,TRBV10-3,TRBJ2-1,CAIARDTYNEQFF,TGTGCCATCGCACGGGACACTTACAATGAGCAGTTCTTC
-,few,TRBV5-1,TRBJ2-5,CASSFGGTDVRTQYF,TGCGCCAGCAGCTTTGGGGGGACAGACGTAAGAACCCAGTACTTC
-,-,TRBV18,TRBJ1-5,CASSPSSLDQPQHF,TGTGCCAGCTCACCAAGTTCCTTAGATCAGCCCCAGCATTTT
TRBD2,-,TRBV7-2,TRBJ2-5,CASSLEASGSRTQYF,TGTGCCAGCAGCTTAGAGGCTAGCGGGTCACGGACCCAGTACTTC
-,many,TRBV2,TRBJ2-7,CATLSGSTYEQYF,TGTGCCACCCTCTCGGGCTCCACCTACGAGCAGTACTTC
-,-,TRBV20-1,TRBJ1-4,CSARDLRSRDATNEKLFF,TGCAGTGCTAGAGATCTTAGAAGTAGGGATGCAACTAATGAAAAACTGTTTTTT
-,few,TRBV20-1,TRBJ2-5,CSPVPPEGETQYF,TGCAGTCCCGTTCCCCCAGAGGGGGAGACCCAGTACTTC
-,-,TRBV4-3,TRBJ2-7,CASSQDGFSTPAHEQYF,TGCGCCAGCAGCCAAGATGGGTTCTCTACCCCAGCACACGAGCAGTACTTC
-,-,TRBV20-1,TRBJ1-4,CSARDGGLGNEKLFF,TGCAGTGCTAGAGATGGGGGGCTCGGTAATGAAAAACTGTTTTTT
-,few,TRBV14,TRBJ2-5,CASSQVGGLQETQYF,TGTGCCAGCAGCCAAGTCGGGGGGCTGCAAGAGACCCAGTACTTC
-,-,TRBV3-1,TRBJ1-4,CASSQRAVAEKLFF,TGTGCCAGCAGCCAGAGGGCAGTGGCCGAAAAACTGTTTTTT
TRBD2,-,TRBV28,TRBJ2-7,CASSSKRDPLYEQYF,TGTGCCAGCAGTTCCAAGCGGGATCCTCTCTACGAGCAGTACTTC
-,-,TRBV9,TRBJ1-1,CASSVEQGGAFF,TGTGCCAGCAGCGTAGAACAGGGAGGAGCTTTCTTT
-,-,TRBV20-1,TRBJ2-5,CSARDGGRGETQYF,TGCAGTGCTAGAGATGGGGGGCGCGGGGAGACCCAGTACTTC
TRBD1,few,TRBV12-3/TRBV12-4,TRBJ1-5,CASKQGGYSNQPQHF,TGTGCCAGCAAACAGGGGGGTTATAGCAATCAGCCCCAGCATTTT
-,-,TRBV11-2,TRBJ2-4,CASSPPKSKNIQYF,TGTGCCAGCAGCCCGCCCAAATCCAAAAACATTCAGTACTTC
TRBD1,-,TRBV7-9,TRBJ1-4,CASSPGGLLTNEKLFF,TGTGCCAGCAGCCCAGGGGGACTCCTCACTAATGAAAAACTGTTTTTT
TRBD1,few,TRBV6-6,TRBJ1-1,CASRHTGVGAEAFF,TGTGCCAGCAGACACACAGGGGTGGGGGCTGAAGCTTTCTTT
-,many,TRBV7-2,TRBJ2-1,CASSLAGIYNEQFF,TGTGCCAGCAGCCTCGCCGGGATATACAATGAGCAGTTCTTC
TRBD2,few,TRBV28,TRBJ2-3,CATGGTAILTDTQYF,TGTGCCACGGGAGGGACCGCTATTCTCACCGATACGCAGTATTTT
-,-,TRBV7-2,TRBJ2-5,CASSNRAGTQYF,TGTGCCAGCAGCAACAGGGCGGGGACCCAGTACTTC
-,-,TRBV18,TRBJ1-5,CASSPRGFLGQPQHF,TGTGCCAGCTCACCACGGGGATTTTTGGGTCAGCCCCAGCATTTT
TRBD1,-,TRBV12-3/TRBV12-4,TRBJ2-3,CASSSFPRTGVDVPDTQYF,TGTGCCAGCAGTTCATTCCCCCGGACAGGGGTCGATGTCCCAGATACGCAGTATTTT
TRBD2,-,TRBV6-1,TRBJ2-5,CASRGGLAGVLETQYF,TGTGCCAGCAGGGGGGGACTAGCGGGAGTTCTGGAGACCCAGTACTTC
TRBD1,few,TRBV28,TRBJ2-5,CASNSGQGETQYF,TGTGCCAGCAACTCGGGACAGGGAGAGACCCAGTACTTC
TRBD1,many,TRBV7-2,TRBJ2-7,CASSPQQGPYEQYF,TGTGCCAGCAGCCCGCAACAGGGGCCGTACGAGCAGTACTTC
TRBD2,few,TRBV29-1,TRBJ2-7,CSVEEEREASYEQYF,TGCAGCGTTGAAGAGGAGCGGGAGGCGTCCTACGAGCAGTACTTC
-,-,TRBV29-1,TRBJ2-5,CSERTRETQYF,TGCAGCGAGAGGACACGAGAGACCCAGTACTTC
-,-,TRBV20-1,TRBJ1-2,CSARGPGRSNYGYTF,TGCAGTGCTAGAGGTCCGGGACGGAGTAACTATGGCTACACCTTC
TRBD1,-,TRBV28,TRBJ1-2,CASSLMTGPFNYGYTF,TGTGCCAGCAGTCTCATGACAGGGCCCTTTAACTATGGCTACACCTTC
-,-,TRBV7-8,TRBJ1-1,CASSLDGTSRLSEAFF,TGTGCCAGCAGCTTAGATGGCACCTCTCGGCTCTCGGAAGCTTTCTTT
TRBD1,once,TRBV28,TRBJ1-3,CASSLQGALSGNTIYF,TGTGCCAGCAGTTTACAGGGGGCCCTCTCTGGAAACACCATATATTTT
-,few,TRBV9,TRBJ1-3,CASSVEQAGITIYF,TGTGCCAGCAGCGTAGAACAGGCTGGAATCACCATATATTTT
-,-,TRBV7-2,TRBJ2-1,CACSLRASTDNEQFF,TGTGCCTGCAGCTTACGGGCTAGCACGGACAATGAGCAGTTCTTC
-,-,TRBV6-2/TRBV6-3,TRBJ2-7,CASSYPSTRYEQYF,TGTGCCAGCAGTTATCCATCGACTAGGTACGAGCAGTACTTC
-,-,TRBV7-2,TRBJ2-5,CASSLAGFWETQYF,TGTGCCAGCAGCTTAGCTGGGTTTTGGGAGACCCAGTACTTC
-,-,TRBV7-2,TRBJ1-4,CASSAGGAGQENEKLFF,TGTGCCAGCAGCGCCGGCGGGGCAGGCCAAGAAAATGAAAAACTGTTTTTT
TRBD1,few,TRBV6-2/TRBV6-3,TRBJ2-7,CASSHIGTGYSYEQYF,TGTGCCAGCAGTCACATCGGGACAGGATACTCCTACGAGCAGTACTTC
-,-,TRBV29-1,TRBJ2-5,CSVEIPGRETQYF,TGCAGCGTTGAAATTCCAGGGAGAGAGACCCAGTACTTC
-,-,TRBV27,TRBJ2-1,CATGAGVKDEQFF,TGTGCCACGGGGGCAGGGGTCAAAGATGAGCAGTTCTTC
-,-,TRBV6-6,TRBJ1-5,CASSYRAQPNQPQHF,TGTGCCAGCAGTTATAGAGCTCAACCTAATCAGCCCCAGCATTTT
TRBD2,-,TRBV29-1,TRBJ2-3,CSVDYLGGGADTQYF,TGCAGCGTAGACTACCTAGGTGGGGGGGCAGATACGCAGTATTTT
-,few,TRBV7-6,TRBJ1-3,CASSSTAGFARNTIYF,TGTGCCAGCAGCTCAACTGCAGGGTTTGCGAGAAACACCATATATTTT
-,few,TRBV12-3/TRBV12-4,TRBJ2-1,CASNRGTLNEQFF,TGTGCCAGCAACCGTGGTACGCTCAATGAGCAGTTCTTC
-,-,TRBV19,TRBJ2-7,CASAVGTTYEQYF,TGTGCCAGCGCGGTAGGCACAACCTACGAGCAGTACTTC
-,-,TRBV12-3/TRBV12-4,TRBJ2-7,CASSHGQTAFREQYF,TGTGCCAGCAGCCATGGACAGACAGCGTTCCGCGAGCAGTACTTC
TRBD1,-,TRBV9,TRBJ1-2,CASSATGTGMYGYTF,TGTGCCAGCAGCGCCACCGGGACAGGGATGTATGGCTACACCTTC
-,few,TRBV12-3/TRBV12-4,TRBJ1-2,CASSLGGDYTF,TGTGCCAGCAGCCTCGGAGGCGACTACACCTTC
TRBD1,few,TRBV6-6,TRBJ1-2,CASSQGTGANYGYTF,TGTGCCAGCAGTCAGGGGACAGGAGCTAACTATGGCTACACCTTC
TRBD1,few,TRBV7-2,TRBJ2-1,CASSPDGTGNNEQFF,TGTGCCAGCAGCCCCGATGGGACAGGGAACAATGAGCAGTTCTTC
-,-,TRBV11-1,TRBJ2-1,CASSSGPGVGPHEQFF,TGTGCCAGCAGCTCGGGTCCGGGCGTAGGGCCCCATGAGCAGTTCTTC
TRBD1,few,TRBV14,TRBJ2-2,CASSQDRGRGGELFF,TGTGCCAGCAGCCAAGACAGGGGGCGCGGCGGGGAGCTGTTTTTT
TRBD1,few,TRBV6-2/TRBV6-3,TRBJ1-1,CASSLPQGVYTEAFF,TGTGCCAGCAGTCTTCCTCAGGGGGTTTACACTGAAGCTTTCTTT
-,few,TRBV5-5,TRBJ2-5,CASSSDPALVSLAQYF,TGTGCCAGCAGCTCCGACCCGGCCCTTGTGAGTCTGGCCCAGTACTTC
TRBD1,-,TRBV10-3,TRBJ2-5,CAISFGTGGVETQYF,TGTGCCATCAGCTTCGGGACAGGGGGTGTAGAGACCCAGTACTTC